These T cell receptor beta chains were read from a single sample in a study of beta chain features in type 1 diabetes. Sequencing used immunoSEQ multiplex PCR; TCRdb keeps in-frame clones, though not all of them. The table lists hundreds of thousands of clones, over 12% of them singletons. Input material: naive CD4+ T cells from blood. The receptors were sampled from a man between 18 and 29 years old with type 1 diabetes. The CDR3 runs from the conserved cysteine through the conserved F or W. The D gene is left open where the match is weak.

v_gene: TRBV9
len: 15
d_gene: TRBD1
CDR3aa: CASSAGGQGNEKLFF

v_gene: TRBV29-1
len: 16
d_gene: TRBD2
CDR3aa: CSVDLLPGGGTDTQYF

v_gene: TRBV6-1
len: 12
d_gene: .
CDR3aa: CASSRNIYEQYF

v_gene: TRBV10-3
len: 14
d_gene: .
CDR3aa: CAISVGHTSNEQFF

v_gene: TRBV30
len: 13
d_gene: .
CDR3aa: CAWSGTVNSPLHF

v_gene: TRBV4-3
len: 17
d_gene: .
CDR3aa: CASSQEGGWGTTDTQYF

v_gene: TRBV6-5
len: 14
d_gene: .
CDR3aa: CASSSARGFYEQYF

v_gene: TRBV29-1
len: 13
d_gene: .
CDR3aa: CSVKGLNTGELFF

v_gene: TRBV6-5
len: 14
d_gene: TRBD2
CDR3aa: CASSYQGLAGEQYF

v_gene: TRBV30
len: 14
d_gene: .
CDR3aa: CAWSGGGHNEKLFF

v_gene: TRBV5-1
len: 13
d_gene: TRBD1
CDR3aa: CASSLTGVTEAFF

v_gene: TRBV27
len: 17
d_gene: .
CDR3aa: CASSLSPVVYSNQPQHF

v_gene: TRBV30
len: 13
d_gene: TRBD2
CDR3aa: CAWSVGGGETQYF

v_gene: TRBV19
len: 15
d_gene: .
CDR3aa: CASSAGLAKSYEQYF

v_gene: TRBV5-6
len: 16
d_gene: .
CDR3aa: CASSPIRAELYNEQFF

v_gene: TRBV5-1
len: 13
d_gene: .
CDR3aa: CASSLDTKETQYF

v_gene: TRBV5-1
len: 15
d_gene: TRBD2
CDR3aa: CASSLALAGGYEQYF

v_gene: TRBV18
len: 13
d_gene: .
CDR3aa: CASSPGDKTEAFF

v_gene: TRBV4-2
len: 12
d_gene: .
CDR3aa: CASSQDVEKLFF

v_gene: TRBV7-8
len: 15
d_gene: .
CDR3aa: CASSLAGFRSDEQYF

v_gene: TRBV7-2
len: 13
d_gene: .
CDR3aa: CASSQQGGNTIYF

v_gene: TRBV21-1
len: 15
d_gene: .
CDR3aa: CASSNQKPGANVLTF

v_gene: TRBV13
len: 12
d_gene: TRBD2
CDR3aa: CASRREGSEQYF

v_gene: TRBV6-1
len: 13
d_gene: TRBD1
CDR3aa: CASGDSFSYEQYF

v_gene: TRBV7-2
len: 14
d_gene: .
CDR3aa: CASSPQTTYNEQFF

v_gene: TRBV5-1
len: 13
d_gene: .
CDR3aa: CASSLRATYEQYF

v_gene: TRBV30
len: 12
d_gene: .
CDR3aa: CAWTHSSYGYTF

v_gene: TRBV5-8
len: 15
d_gene: .
CDR3aa: CASSLERGSAPSYTF

v_gene: TRBV15
len: 14
d_gene: .
CDR3aa: CATSRGNSVETQYF

v_gene: TRBV6-1
len: 15
d_gene: .
CDR3aa: CASTIERRGYNEQFF

v_gene: TRBV15
len: 14
d_gene: TRBD1
CDR3aa: CATSRGQGDTEAFF

v_gene: TRBV10-3
len: 14
d_gene: .
CDR3aa: CAISLRDQNNEQFF

v_gene: TRBV28
len: 15
d_gene: .
CDR3aa: CASSLDGLSTDTQYF

v_gene: TRBV5-1
len: 15
d_gene: .
CDR3aa: CASRSDSPNTGELFF